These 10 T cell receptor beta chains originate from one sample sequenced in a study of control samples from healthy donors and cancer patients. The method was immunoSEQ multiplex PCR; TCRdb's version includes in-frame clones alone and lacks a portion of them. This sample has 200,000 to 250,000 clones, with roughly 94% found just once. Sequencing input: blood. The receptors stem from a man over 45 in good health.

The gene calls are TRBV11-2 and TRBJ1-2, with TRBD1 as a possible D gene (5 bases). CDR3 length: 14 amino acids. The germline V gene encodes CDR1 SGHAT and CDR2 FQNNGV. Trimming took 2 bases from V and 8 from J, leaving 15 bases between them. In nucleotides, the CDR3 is TGTGCCAGCAGCTTAAATATGGGGGGAGGCGGCTACACCTTC. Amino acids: CASSLNMGGGGYTF.

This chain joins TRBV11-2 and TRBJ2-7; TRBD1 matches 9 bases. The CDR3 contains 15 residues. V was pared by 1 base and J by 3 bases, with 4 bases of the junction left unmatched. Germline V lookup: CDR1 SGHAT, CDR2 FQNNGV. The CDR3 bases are TGTGCCAGCAGCTTAGGGACAGGGGACCGCTACGAGCAGTACTTC. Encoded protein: CASSLGTGDRYEQYF.

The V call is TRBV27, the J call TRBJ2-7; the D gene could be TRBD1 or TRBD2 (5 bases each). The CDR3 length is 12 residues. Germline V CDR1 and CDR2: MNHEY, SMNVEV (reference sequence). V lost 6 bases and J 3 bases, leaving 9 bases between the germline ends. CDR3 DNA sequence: TGTGCCAGCAGCCGGGACGGCTACGAGCAGTACGTC. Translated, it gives CASSRDGYEQYV.

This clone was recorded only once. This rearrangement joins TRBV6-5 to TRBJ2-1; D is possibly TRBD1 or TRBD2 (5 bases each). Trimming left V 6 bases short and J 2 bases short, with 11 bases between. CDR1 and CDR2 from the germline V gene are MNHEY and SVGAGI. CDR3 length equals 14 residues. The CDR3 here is CASSRDQTYNEQFF. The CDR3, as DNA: TGTGCCAGCAGCCGGGACCAAACCTACAATGAGCAGTTCTTC.

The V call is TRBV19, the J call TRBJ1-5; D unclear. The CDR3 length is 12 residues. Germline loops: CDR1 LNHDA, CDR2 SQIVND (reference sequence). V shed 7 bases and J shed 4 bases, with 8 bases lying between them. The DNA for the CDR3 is TGTGCCAGTACATCTAAGAATCAGCCCCAGCATTTT. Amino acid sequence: CASTSKNQPQHF. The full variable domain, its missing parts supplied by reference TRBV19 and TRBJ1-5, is DGGITQSPKYLFRKEGQNVTLSCEQNLNHDAMYWYRQDPGQGLRLIYYSQIVNDFQKGDIAEGYSVSREKKESFPLTVTSAQKNPTAFYLCASTSKNQPQHFGDGTRLSIL.

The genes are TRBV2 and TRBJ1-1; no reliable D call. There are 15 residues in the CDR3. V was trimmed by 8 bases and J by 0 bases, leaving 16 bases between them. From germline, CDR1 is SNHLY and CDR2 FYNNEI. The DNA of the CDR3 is TGTGCCAGCGGGAAGGAGGGAGCCATGAACACTGAAGCTTTCTTT. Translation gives CASGKEGAMNTEAFF. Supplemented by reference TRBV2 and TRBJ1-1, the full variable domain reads EPEVTQTPSHQVTQMGQEVILRCVPISNHLYFYWYRQILGQKVEFLVSFYNNEISEKSEIFDDQFSVERPDGSNFTLKIRSTKLEDSAMYFCASGKEGAMNTEAFFGQGTRLTVV.

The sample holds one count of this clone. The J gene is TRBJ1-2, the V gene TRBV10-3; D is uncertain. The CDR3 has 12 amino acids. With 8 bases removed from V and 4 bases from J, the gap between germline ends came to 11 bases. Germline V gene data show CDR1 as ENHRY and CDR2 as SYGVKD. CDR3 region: CAIWAGSYGYTF. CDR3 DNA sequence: TGTGCCATCTGGGCGGGGTCCTATGGCTACACCTTC.

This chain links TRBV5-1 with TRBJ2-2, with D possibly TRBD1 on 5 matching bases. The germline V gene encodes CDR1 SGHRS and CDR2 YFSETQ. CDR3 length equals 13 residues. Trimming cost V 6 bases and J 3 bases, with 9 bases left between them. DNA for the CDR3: TGCGCCAGCAAGGGGTTGGACACCGGGGAGCTGTTTTTT. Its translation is CASKGLDTGELFF. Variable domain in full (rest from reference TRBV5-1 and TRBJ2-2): KAGVTQTPRYLIKTRGQQVTLSCSPISGHRSVSWYQQTPGQGLQFLFEYFSETQRNKGNFPGRFSGRQFSNSRSEMNVSTLELGDSALYLCASKGLDTGELFFGEGSRLTVL.

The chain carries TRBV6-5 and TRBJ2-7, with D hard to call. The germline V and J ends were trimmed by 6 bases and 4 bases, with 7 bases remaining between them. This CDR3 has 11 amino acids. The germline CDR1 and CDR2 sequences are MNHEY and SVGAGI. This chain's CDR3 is CASRAWYEQYF. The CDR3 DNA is TGTGCCAGCAGGGCATGGTACGAGCAGTACTTC.

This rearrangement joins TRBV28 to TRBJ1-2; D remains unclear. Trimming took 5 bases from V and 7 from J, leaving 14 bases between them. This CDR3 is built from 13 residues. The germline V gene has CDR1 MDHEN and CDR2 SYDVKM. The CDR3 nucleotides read TGTGCCAGCAGTCAGATCGGGGTTGGTGGCTACACCTTC. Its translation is CASSQIGVGGYTF.